Shown below are 21 T cell receptor beta chains from a single sample sequenced in a study of T-cell memory formation after mild COVID-19. TCRdb passed the 5' RACE reads through MiXCR, listing each CDR3 protein once. The sample gives 300,000 to 350,000 distinct CDR3 sequences, roughly 13% of which show up once; 22% is in the top ten. The sample taken for sequencing was PBMCs or a T cell subset sorted from them (not recorded which). The receptors originated from a man younger than 35 who had mild COVID-19 (a few samples of this study predate the infection). Cell type and time point are not known.

This clonotype was seen a handful of times. The CDR3 DNA sequence: TGTGCCAGCAGTCCCTGGGACAGCAACAATGAGCAGTTCTTC. Its protein is CASSPWDSNNEQFF. The J gene is TRBJ2-1, the V gene TRBV12-3 or TRBV12-4; 7 positions agree with TRBD1. Unmatched junction bases numbered 6, after V lost 5 bases and J lost 5 bases. The CDR3 has 14 residues.

This sequence joins TRBV12-3 or TRBV12-4 and TRBJ2-3; the D gene is possibly TRBD2 (6 bases). V shed 3 bases and J shed 2 bases, with 12 bases lying between them. CDR3 size: 15 residues. CDR3 nucleotides: TGTGCCAGCAGTTTCAGACTAGAAGCCACAGATACGCAGTATTTT. Protein: CASSFRLEATDTQYF.

V and J are TRBV6-5 and TRBJ1-2; D remains unclear. Germline CDR1 and CDR2: MNHEY and SVGAGI. This CDR3 spans 14 amino acids. Deletions cut 6 bases from V and 4 bases from J, with 15 bases between. The CDR3 loop reads CASRATEKGYGYTF. The CDR3 bases are TGTGCCAGCAGAGCCACTGAAAAAGGCTATGGCTACACCTTC.

This rearrangement joins TRBV5-1 to TRBJ2-2, with TRBD1 matching 9 bases. Germline V gives CDR1 SGHRS, CDR2 YFSETQ. Trimming removed 4 bases from V and 1 base from J; junction bases left unmatched: 5. The CDR3 consists of 16 residues. CDR3 sequence (DNA): TGCGCCAGCAGCCCGGGGACAGGGTGGAACACCGGGGAGCTGTTTTTT. This sequence encodes CASSPGTGWNTGELFF.

The V call is TRBV6-2 or TRBV6-3, the J call TRBJ1-2; the match to TRBD1 covers 10 bases. The germline CDR1 and CDR2 sequences are MNHEY and SVGEGT. CDR3 size: 15 residues. The trim removed 5 bases at V and 1 base at J, leaving 4 bases unmatched. The CDR3 region is CASSTGTGVNYGYTF. In DNA form, the CDR3 reads TGTGCCAGCAGTACCGGGACAGGGGTTAACTATGGCTACACCTTC.

The chain has TRBV7-8 and TRBJ2-3, with D tentatively TRBD2 (9 bases). V dropped 5 bases and J dropped 2 bases, with 32 bases sitting between them. The CDR3 loop spans 21 amino acids. CDR1 is SGHVS, CDR2 FQNEAQ, per germline. CDR3 in amino acids: CASSLIRTGSEKRGDTDTQYF. Written as DNA, the CDR3 is TGTGCCAGCAGCCTAATAAGGACAGGGTCTGAGAAGCGGGGGGACACAGATACGCAGTATTTT.

The table lists this clonotype with a count of one. The rearrangement uses TRBV5-4 and TRBJ1-2; D ambiguous. V lost 3 bases, J lost 4 bases, and 7 bases lay in between. CDR3 length: 12 residues. Per the germline V gene, CDR1 is SGHNT and CDR2 is YYREEE (reference sequence). The CDR3 region is CASSWEGYGYTF. DNA for the CDR3: TGTGCCAGCAGCTGGGAGGGCTATGGCTACACCTTC.

This chain uses TRBV9 with TRBJ1-1; a possible D gene is TRBD1 (5 bases). Trimming cost V 0 bases and J 2 bases, with 14 bases left between them. Germline V gene sequence: CDR1 SGDLS, CDR2 YYNGEE. CDR3 length: 16 amino acids. The CDR3 here is CASSVGGSGTNTEAFF. The CDR3, as DNA: TGTGCCAGCAGCGTAGGGGGGAGTGGGACCAACACTGAAGCTTTCTTT.

This clonotype was observed a few times. This chain links TRBV5-1 with TRBJ1-1, with D maybe TRBD1 (6 bases). This CDR3 region has 14 residues. Germline V gives CDR1 SGHRS, CDR2 YFSETQ. The V end lost 1 base, the J end lost 4 bases, and 11 bases lay between the germline ends. In DNA form, the CDR3 reads TGCGCCAGCAGCTTGACAGGGTCGGGCACTGAAGCTTTCTTT. Its translation is CASSLTGSGTEAFF.

V usage is TRBV7-6 and J usage is TRBJ1-4; TRBD1 is a possible D gene (5 bases). The V gene lost 3 bases and the J gene lost 7 bases, with 21 bases spanning the gap. Germline CDR1 reads SGHVS; CDR2 reads FNYEAQ. The CDR3 consists of 17 residues. CDR3 amino acids: CASSFSGQLGAGEKLFF. The CDR3 DNA reads as TGTGCCAGCAGCTTCTCAGGGCAACTAGGGGCGGGTGAAAAACTGTTTTTT.

This sequence joins TRBV6-1 and TRBJ1-1; TRBD1 aligns across 7 bases. The germline gives CDR1 MNHNS, CDR2 SASEGT. V was clipped by 10 bases and J by 2 bases; unmatched bases: 7. The CDR3 covers 13 residues. CDR3 DNA sequence: TGTGCCACCTCGGGACAGCTCAACACTGAAGCTTTCTTT. The encoded protein is CATSGQLNTEAFF.

This clonotype was seen repeatedly, ten times or more. This chain connects TRBV4-3 to TRBJ2-2, with TRBD2 as a possible D gene (6 bases). The length of the CDR3 is 14 residues. The V end was cut by 3 bases, the J end by 9 bases, with 14 bases between. Germline CDR1 reads LGHNA; CDR2 reads YSLEER. Written as DNA, the CDR3 is TGCGCCAGCAGCCAGGAGACTAGTACGCGGGAGCTGTTTTTT. Translated: CASSQETSTRELFF.

Only a few counts were recorded for this clonotype. The chain is built from TRBV20-1 and TRBJ2-5, with no clear D. The CDR3 contains 15 residues. CDR1 and CDR2 from the germline V gene are DFQATT and SNEGSKA (reference sequence). V dropped 6 bases and J dropped 4 bases, with 21 bases sitting between them. DNA for the CDR3: TGCAGTGCCCCAAACGGGCAGCTTAGATTAGAGACCCAGTACTTC. This encodes CSAPNGQLRLETQYF.

This rearrangement joins TRBV27 to TRBJ1-1; D is undetermined. From germline, CDR1 is MNHEY and CDR2 SMNVEV (reference sequence). The V end lost 5 bases, the J end lost 5 bases, and 9 bases lay between the germline ends. CDR3 length equals 12 residues. The DNA for the CDR3 is TGTGCCAGCAGTCGATGGGGTACTGAAGCTTTCTTT. Its protein is CASSRWGTEAFF.

This clonotype has ten or more counts. The chain has TRBV6-1 and TRBJ2-3; D gene uncertain. The CDR3 is made up of 12 amino acids. Germline V CDR1 and CDR2: MNHNS, SASEGT. Trimming cost V 5 bases and J 6 bases, with 9 bases left between them. The CDR3 loop is CASSLSRDTQYF. CDR3 sequence (DNA): TGTGCCAGCAGTTTGTCCAGGGATACGCAGTATTTT.

The J gene is TRBJ2-7, the V gene TRBV6-6, with a tentative D call TRBD2 (6 bases). CDR1 is MNHNY and CDR2 is SVGAGI in the germline V gene (reference sequence). Trimming stripped 7 bases from V and 3 bases from J, with 13 bases between. This CDR3 has 13 amino acids. The CDR3 loop reads CASILRDGYEQYF. The CDR3 DNA reads as TGTGCCAGCATCCTGCGGGACGGCTACGAGCAGTACTTC.

This clonotype was counted between two and nine times. This rearrangement joins TRBV5-1 to TRBJ2-1; the D gene is possibly TRBD1 (6 bases). This CDR3 comprises 14 residues. Trimming left V 4 bases short and J 3 bases short, with 11 bases between. Germline V gene sequence: CDR1 SGHRS, CDR2 YFSETQ. The CDR3 is CASSGRTVYNEQFF. CDR3 nucleotide sequence: TGCGCCAGCAGCGGAAGGACAGTCTACAATGAGCAGTTCTTC.

The table lists this clonotype with a few counts. The V and J genes are TRBV19 and TRBJ1-5; tentative D call: TRBD1 (5 bases). The CDR3 is made up of 16 amino acids. Trimming shortened V by 7 bases and J by 1 base, and 17 bases separated the two germline ends. Germline CDR1 is LNHDA and CDR2 is SQIVND (reference sequence). The CDR3 nucleotides read TGTGCCAGTACCCCGGAAGGGACCGGGAGCAATCAGCCCCAGCATTTT. Translating it yields CASTPEGTGSNQPQHF.

This rearrangement joins TRBV28 to TRBJ2-7; TRBD1 agrees at 7 bases. The germline CDR1 and CDR2 sequences are MDHEN and SYDVKM. The CDR3 totals 15 residues. Trimming at V came to 6 bases and at J to 5 bases, leaving 13 bases not matched to a gene. This CDR3 reads CASSPGTEGIDEQYV. CDR3 coding DNA: TGTGCCAGCAGCCCGGGGACAGAAGGTATCGACGAGCAGTACGTC.

V usage is TRBV7-9 and J usage is TRBJ2-1; tentatively, D is TRBD2 (5 bases). Trimming removed 2 bases from V and 6 bases from J, with 8 bases in between. Germline V gene data show CDR1 as SEHNR and CDR2 as FQNEAQ (reference sequence). The CDR3 has 13 residues. The chain's CDR3 is CASSLNRGNEQFF. In DNA form, the CDR3 reads TGTGCCAGCAGCTTAAACCGGGGCAATGAGCAGTTCTTC. The complete variable domain, with remaining parts taken from reference TRBV7-9 and TRBJ2-1, reads DTGVSQNPRHKITKRGQNVTFRCDPISEHNRLYWYRQTLGQGPEFLTYFQNEAQLEKSRLLSDRFSAERPKGSFSTLEIQRTEQGDSAMYLCASSLNRGNEQFFGPGTRLTVL.

This clonotype was seen ten or more times. The V gene is TRBV29-1, the J gene TRBJ1-1; D gene unclear. V lost 6 bases to trimming and J lost 8 bases, with 10 bases between them. This CDR3 comprises 10 residues. CDR1 is SQVTM, CDR2 ANQGSEA, per germline. The CDR3 bases are TGCAGCGTCGCGGACGGAGAAGCTTTCTTT. Translation: CSVADGEAFF.